The 29 T cell receptor beta chains given below trace back to one sample, sequenced in a study of CD8 T cells in Susac syndrome. RNA in amounts of roughly 0.5 to 1 ug was reverse transcribed with random hexamers. One entry per CDR3 protein results from TCRdb running MiXCR on the immunoSEQ multiplex PCR reads. The table lists around 110,000 distinct CDR3 sequences, over 90% of them singletons, with about 0.29% in the top ten. Sequencing was done on a sample of CD8+ T cells from PBMCs. These receptors all come from a human donor with Susac syndrome.

The chain combines TRBV27 with TRBJ1-2, with no clear D. V lost 6 bases and J lost 3, with 17 bases in between. The CDR3 runs to 15 residues. From germline, CDR1 is MNHEY and CDR2 SMNVEV (reference sequence). The CDR3 coding sequence is TGTGCCAGCAGAGAGGGAGGGTTGAGCGACTATGGCTACACCTTC. Translation gives CASREGGLSDYGYTF.

The chain combines TRBV9 with TRBJ2-7, with D unclear. The V end lost 0 bases, the J end lost 3 bases, and 10 bases lay between the germline ends. The CDR3 sequence is 14 residues long. Germline V gene lookup returns CDR1 SGDLS and CDR2 YYNGEE. CDR3 coding DNA: TGTGCCAGCAGCGTAGGGGCGGAATTCTACGAGCAGTACTTC. This translates into CASSVGAEFYEQYF.

This clonotype was detected once. The chain uses TRBV5-6 and TRBJ2-3; D remains unclear. Germline V gives CDR1 SGHDT, CDR2 YYEEEE. The length of the CDR3 is 15 residues. Trimming pared 3 bases from V and 3 bases from J, leaving 14 bases between. The CDR3 protein is CASSSTLVETDTQYF. CDR3 DNA: TGTGCCAGCAGCTCCACCCTTGTGGAGACAGATACGCAGTATTTT.

V usage is TRBV27 and J usage is TRBJ1-2; 10 bases fit TRBD1. The CDR3 is made up of 14 amino acids. The V gene end was trimmed by 5 bases and the J gene end by 2 bases; junction bases not matched to a gene: 2. The germline CDR1 and CDR2 sequences are MNHEY and SMNVEV (reference sequence). This CDR3 reads CASSRGQGNYGYTF. DNA of the CDR3: TGTGCCAGCAGTCGGGGACAGGGGAACTATGGCTACACCTTC.

In its sample, this clonotype was seen once. V gene TRBV7-8 combines with J gene TRBJ2-7; perhaps TRBD2 as D (5 bases). Per germline, CDR1 SGHVS and CDR2 FQNEAQ. V lost 6 bases and J lost 4, with 22 bases in between. The CDR3 totals 16 residues. CDR3 in amino acids: CASRDPQGSGPYEQYF. The CDR3 coding sequence is TGTGCCAGCAGGGACCCGCAAGGCAGCGGCCCTTACGAGCAGTACTTC.

This clonotype was counted a single time. The J gene is TRBJ2-5, the V gene TRBV4-2; a possible D gene is TRBD1 (5 bases). The CDR3 length is 14 residues. Germline loops: CDR1 LGHNA, CDR2 YNFKEQ. V lost 4 bases to trimming and J lost 5 bases, with 14 bases between them. CDR3 nucleotide sequence: TGTGCCAGCAGCCTACCGACAGTAATGGAGACCCAGTACTTC. Translating gives CASSLPTVMETQYF.

The CDR3 here is CASSRLLDTSETQYF. In DNA, the CDR3 is TGCGCCAGCAGCCGCCTACTAGACACCAGCGAGACCCAGTACTTC. The rearrangement joins TRBV4-3 to TRBJ2-5, with D perhaps TRBD2 (5 bases). The ends were cut back, 4 bases at V and 5 bases at J, with 17 bases in the middle. The CDR3 covers 15 residues. Germline loops: CDR1 LGHNA, CDR2 YSLEER.

There are a few counts of this clonotype. The chain employs TRBV10-3 and TRBJ2-3; TRBD1 matches 8 bases. Trimming cost V 3 bases and J 0 bases; bases outside gene matches: 5. CDR3 length equals 16 residues. Germline V gene lookup returns CDR1 ENHRY and CDR2 SYGVKD. CDR3 in DNA: TGTGCCATCAGTGACTTCGACAGGGGAAGCACAGATACGCAGTATTTT. Encoded protein: CAISDFDRGSTDTQYF.

J is TRBJ2-7 and V is TRBV5-4, with 9 bases aligning to TRBD1. The CDR3 totals 15 residues. Losses at the gene ends were 4 bases for V and 2 bases for J; bases not matched to a gene: 7. Germline V CDR1 and CDR2: SGHNT, YYREEE (reference sequence). The CDR3 here is CASSRGQGNAYEQYF. CDR3 DNA sequence: TGTGCCAGCAGCAGGGGACAGGGAAACGCCTACGAGCAGTACTTC.

V gene TRBV4-2 combines with J gene TRBJ1-1; tentatively, D is TRBD1 (5 bases). CDR1 and CDR2 from the germline V gene are LGHNA and YNFKEQ. The CDR3 runs to 12 residues. The ends were cut back, 4 bases at V and 11 bases at J, with 14 bases in the middle. The CDR3 protein is CASSLTRDAAFF. The DNA for the CDR3 is TGTGCCAGCAGCCTAACCCGGGACGCGGCTTTCTTT.

A single count supports this clonotype. The V call is TRBV29-1, the J call TRBJ2-7, with TRBD1 matching 8 bases. The CDR3 runs 13 residues. Germline V gene data show CDR1 as SQVTM and CDR2 as ANQGSEA. J lost 2 bases, V lost 7 bases, and 7 bases had no gene match. This CDR3 reads CSATGGYTYEQYF. CDR3 nucleotide sequence: TGCAGCGCTACAGGGGGTTACACCTACGAGCAGTACTTC.

V usage is TRBV9 and J usage is TRBJ2-3; weak D call: TRBD2 (6 bases). CDR1 and CDR2 (germline): SGDLS, YYNGEE. This CDR3 spans 13 amino acids. Deletions cut 3 bases from V and 3 bases from J, with 8 bases between. DNA for the CDR3: TGTGCCAGCAGCGAGGCGGGGACAGATACGCAGTATTTT. The encoded protein is CASSEAGTDTQYF.

The V and J genes are TRBV3-1 and TRBJ2-3; the match to TRBD2 covers 8 bases. Germline CDR1 LGHDT, CDR2 YNNKEL (reference sequence). The J segment lost 6 bases and the V segment lost 3 bases, leaving 5 bases of the junction unmatched. The CDR3 covers 14 residues. The CDR3 is CASSHGLAWDTQYF. The CDR3 nucleotides read TGTGCCAGCAGCCATGGACTAGCTTGGGATACGCAGTATTTT.

V usage is TRBV6-4 and J usage is TRBJ2-2; 8 bases map to TRBD1. Germline V lookup: CDR1 MRHNA, CDR2 SNTAGT. V lost 2 bases to trimming and J lost 3 bases; unmatched junction nucleotides: 5. The CDR3 has 16 amino acids. The chain's CDR3 is CASSDKGTGYTGELFF. The CDR3 DNA is TGTGCCAGCAGTGACAAGGGGACAGGTTACACCGGGGAGCTGTTTTTT.

The chain is built from TRBV9 and TRBJ2-7; no definite D call. The V and J ends lost 1 base and 5 bases respectively, with 13 bases between them. Germline CDR1 and CDR2: SGDLS and YYNGEE. This CDR3 is built from 14 residues. CDR3 amino acids: CASSVYLSSDEQYF. The DNA of the CDR3 is TGTGCCAGCAGCGTATACTTATCAAGTGACGAGCAGTACTTC.

The chain recombines TRBV9 with TRBJ2-3; no firm D call. The CDR3 totals 12 residues. Trimming removed 3 bases from V and 2 bases from J, with 4 bases in between. The germline CDR1 and CDR2 sequences are SGDLS and YYNGEE. DNA for the CDR3: TGTGCCAGCAGCGGAATCACAGATACGCAGTATTTT. Protein: CASSGITDTQYF.

The chain couples TRBV5-4 to TRBJ1-1; no definite D call. V was cut by 2 bases and J by 1 base, with 6 bases left in between. The CDR3 extends over 13 amino acids. Germline values: CDR1 SGHNT, CDR2 YYREEE (reference sequence). CDR3 region: CASSFEGNTEAFF. The DNA of the CDR3 is TGTGCCAGCAGCTTTGAGGGGAACACTGAAGCTTTCTTT.

The gene calls are TRBV13 and TRBJ1-2; a possible D gene is TRBD1 (5 bases). The V gene lost 4 bases and the J gene lost 5 bases, with 17 bases spanning the gap. The CDR3 consists of 15 residues. Germline V gene lookup returns CDR1 PRHDT and CDR2 FYEKMQ (reference sequence). This CDR3 reads CASSSQGWGWYGYTF. CDR3 bases: TGTGCCAGCAGCTCCCAGGGATGGGGATGGTATGGCTACACCTTC.

This rearrangement joins TRBV12-3 or TRBV12-4 to TRBJ2-1, with 10 bases identical to TRBD2. V shed 4 bases, J shed 7 bases, and the junction held 10 bases outside the gene matches. CDR3 length: 16 residues. CDR3 coding DNA: TGTGCCAGCAGTTATTTAGCGGGGGGAGGTGGGAATGAGCAGTTCTTC. Translating it yields CASSYLAGGGGNEQFF.

The genes are TRBV1 and TRBJ2-1; the table's D call, TRBD2, was not checked against the DNA. TRBV1 constitutes a pseudogene. This CDR3 contains 17 residues. The CDR3, as DNA: TGCACCAGCAGCCAAGATCAAGCGGGGGGGCCGTACAATGAGCAGTTCTTC. Encoded protein: CTSSQDQAGGPYNEQFF.

This chain uses TRBV19 with TRBJ1-6, with TRBD1 matching 9 bases. Germline CDR1 and CDR2: LNHDA and SQIVND (reference sequence). V lost 5 bases, J lost 6 bases, and 5 bases stayed unmatched. The CDR3 consists of 15 residues. The CDR3, as DNA: TGTGCCAGTAGTGGGGGACAGGGAACTAATTCACCCCTCCACTTT. Translation gives CASSGGQGTNSPLHF. Supplemented by reference TRBV19 and TRBJ1-6, the full variable domain reads DGGITQSPKYLFRKEGQNVTLSCEQNLNHDAMYWYRQDPGQGLRLIYYSQIVNDFQKGDIAEGYSVSREKKESFPLTVTSAQKNPTAFYLCASSGGQGTNSPLHFGNGTRLTVT.

The chain carries TRBV15 and TRBJ2-2; 8 bases are shared with TRBD1. The V gene end was trimmed by 5 bases and the J gene end by 3 bases; junction bases not matched to a gene: 5. The CDR3 covers 15 residues. The V gene's germline CDR1 is LNHNV and CDR2 YYDKDF (reference sequence). The CDR3 loop is CATSPTGGDTGELFF. Here the CDR3 DNA reads TGTGCCACCAGCCCAACAGGGGGTGACACCGGGGAGCTGTTTTTT.

This chain uses TRBV25-1 with TRBJ1-1; TRBD1 matches 7 bases. CDR1 and CDR2 from the germline V gene are MGHDK and SYGVNS. V lost 2 bases, J lost 1 base, and 10 bases stayed unmatched. The CDR3 is made up of 17 amino acids. The CDR3 sequence is CASSEEETGEWNTEAFF. The CDR3 region has the DNA TGTGCCAGCAGTGAAGAAGAAACAGGGGAATGGAACACTGAAGCTTTCTTT.

This clonotype was found once. This rearrangement joins TRBV19 to TRBJ1-5; 8 positions agree with TRBD1. This CDR3 has 14 residues. The junction had 5 bases not matched to a gene; V was cut back by 4 bases and J by 6 bases. CDR1 is LNHDA, CDR2 SQIVND, per germline (reference sequence). CDR3 in amino acids: CASSRTGLGQPQHF. The CDR3 coding sequence is TGTGCCAGTAGTAGGACAGGGTTGGGTCAGCCCCAGCATTTT. Combining the CDR3 with reference TRBV19 and TRBJ1-5 gives the whole variable domain DGGITQSPKYLFRKEGQNVTLSCEQNLNHDAMYWYRQDPGQGLRLIYYSQIVNDFQKGDIAEGYSVSREKKESFPLTVTSAQKNPTAFYLCASSRTGLGQPQHFGDGTRLSIL.

The V call is TRBV7-8, the J call TRBJ2-5; D possibly corresponds to TRBD1 (5 bases). Germline assignment: CDR1 SGHVS and CDR2 FQNEAQ. CDR3 size: 14 residues. Trimming left V 2 bases short and J 5 bases short, with 12 bases between. The CDR3 here is CASSLSYRLETQYF. In nucleotides, the CDR3 is TGTGCCAGCAGCTTAAGTTACAGGCTCGAGACCCAGTACTTC.

The J gene is TRBJ2-7, the V gene TRBV14; 7 bases align to TRBD2. CDR3 size: 14 residues. J lost 2 bases, V lost 4 bases, and 5 bases had no gene match. The germline CDR1 and CDR2 sequences are SGHDN and FVKESK. The chain's CDR3 is CASSLGAGAYEQYF. DNA of the CDR3: TGTGCCAGCAGCCTAGGGGCGGGGGCCTACGAGCAGTACTTC.

The chain joins TRBV9 to TRBJ1-2; TRBD1 aligns across 8 bases. Germline V lookup: CDR1 SGDLS, CDR2 YYNGEE. The trim removed 6 bases at V and 8 bases at J, leaving 6 bases unmatched. This CDR3 has 12 residues. The CDR3 nucleotides are TGTGCCAGCAATGACAGGGGTCAGGGCTACACCTTC. Translating it yields CASNDRGQGYTF.

A single count supports this clonotype. V usage is TRBV2 and J usage is TRBJ2-7; D perhaps matches TRBD1 (6 bases). The CDR3 runs 15 residues. Trimming removed 2 bases from V and 4 bases from J, with 15 bases in between. The germline V gene has CDR1 SNHLY and CDR2 FYNNEI. CDR3 in DNA: TGTGCCAGCAGTGAAAGCTTGGGGGCGGAATACGAGCAGTACTTC. Residues: CASSESLGAEYEQYF.

The chain is built from TRBV7-8 and TRBJ2-7; 7 bases fit TRBD1. Germline CDR1 reads SGHVS; CDR2 reads FQNEAQ. V shed 8 bases, J shed 4 bases, and the junction held 11 bases outside the gene matches. This CDR3 comprises 14 residues. For the CDR3, the DNA is TGTGCCAGCTCCCGGGACAGAGTAAAATACGAGCAGTACTTC. Translated: CASSRDRVKYEQYF.